The rows below give T cell receptor beta chains drawn from one sample of a study of blood T cell repertoires in COVID-19. Assay: immunoSEQ multiplex PCR; the TCRdb copy retains only in-frame clones and omits some. The data hold 250,000 to 350,000 clones, with about 85% observed a single time. Source material: peripheral blood. Receptors originate from a human donor with COVID-19, enrolled during active disease. The donor label of this sample is uncertain. CDR3s include the opening cysteine and the closing phenylalanine or tryptophan. The D gene is left open where the match is weak. Clone size, where shown, is once, few, many, or a class for clones that have expanded.

V	J	D	size	DNA	CDR3
TRBV30	TRBJ2-5	TRBD2	once	TGTGCCTGGAGTATGGCTAGCGGGTGGTACCAAGAGACCCAGTACTTC	CAWSMASGWYQETQYF
TRBV3-1/TRBV3-2	TRBJ1-6	NA	NA	TGTGCCAGCAGCGAGACCCCAGGGGCCAATTCACCCCTCCACTTT	CASSETPGANSPLHF
TRBV30	TRBJ1-2	TRBD1	NA	TGTGCCTGGAGTGCGGACAGGGGCGTTTTTGGCTACACCTTC	CAWSADRGVFGYTF
TRBV5-6	TRBJ2-7	TRBD1	NA	TGTGCCAGCAGCTTGGGACAGGGGGCGCATGAGCAGTACTTC	CASSLGQGAHEQYF
TRBV5-1	TRBJ1-1	NA	NA	TGCGCCAGCAGCCCTCAGGGCCCGGACACTGAAGCTTTCTTT	CASSPQGPDTEAFF
TRBV9	TRBJ1-6	NA	NA	TGTGCCAGCAGCGCAAACAGGGCGTCGGTAGATTCACCCCTCCACTTT	CASSANRASVDSPLHF
TRBV14	TRBJ2-7	NA	NA	TGTGCCAGCAGCCGACAAGGACAATACTACTACGAGCAGTACTTC	CASSRQGQYYYEQYF
TRBV7-2	TRBJ2-7	NA	NA	TGTGCCAGCAGCTTAGCGATCGGACTAACATCCTACGAGCAGTACTTC	CASSLAIGLTSYEQYF
TRBV6-5	TRBJ1-1	NA	NA	TGTGCCAGCAGGAGATCAGGGGTCCAGAACACTGAAGCTTTCTTT	CASRRSGVQNTEAFF
TRBV6-1	TRBJ2-5	NA	NA	TGTGCCAGCAGTGAAGGGACAGCTGTTCAAGAGACCCAGTACTTC	CASSEGTAVQETQYF
TRBV7-8	TRBJ2-7	NA	NA	TGTGCCAGCAGCTTAGACAGGGGGGGCGAGCAGTACTTC	CASSLDRGGEQYF
TRBV7-2	TRBJ2-3	TRBD2	NA	TGTGCCAGCAGCTTAGCGCCCCGTGGTAGCGGGGCCACAGATACGCAGTATTTT	CASSLAPRGSGATDTQYF
TRBV11-3	TRBJ2-3	TRBD1	once	TGTGCCAGCAGCAAAGGGACAGGGAGCACAGATACGCAGTATTTT	CASSKGTGSTDTQYF
TRBV6-5	TRBJ1-1	NA	NA	TGTGCCAGCAGTTACTCGGGCGGGTCTGAAGCTTTCTTT	CASSYSGGSEAFF
TRBV19	TRBJ1-2	NA	NA	TGTGCCACTCTAGGGGCAGTTGGAGGCTACACCTTC	CATLGAVGGYTF
TRBV9	TRBJ1-6	NA	NA	TGTGCCAGCAGCGTAGTTGGGAGGGAGGGGTCACCCCTCCACTTT	CASSVVGREGSPLHF
TRBV11-2	TRBJ2-2	NA	NA	TGTGCCAGCAGCTTATTGAGAAACACCGGGGAGCTGTTTTTT	CASSLLRNTGELFF
TRBV6-6	TRBJ1-2	TRBD1	NA	TGTGCCAGCAGTTACATACAGGGGGCCGGCTACACCTTC	CASSYIQGAGYTF
TRBV7-9	TRBJ1-5	TRBD1	NA	TGTGCCAGCGGCCCACAGGGGGGTGGCAATCAGCCCCAGCATTTT	CASGPQGGGNQPQHF
TRBV15	TRBJ1-5	NA	NA	TGTGCCACCAGCACCGACAGGCTAAACAATCAGCCCCAGCATTTT	CATSTDRLNNQPQHF
TRBV15	TRBJ2-1	TRBD2	NA	TGTGCCACCAGCAGAGATCCCCTCAGGACTAGCGGGCCTGATGAGCAGTTCTTC	CATSRDPLRTSGPDEQFF
TRBV7-2	TRBJ1-5	NA	NA	TGTGCCAGCAGCTTAGTGGGGGCTAGCAATCAGCCCCAGCATTTT	CASSLVGASNQPQHF
TRBV5-1	TRBJ2-1	TRBD2	NA	TGCGCCAGCAGCTTGGTACTAGCGGGAGACAATGAGCAGTTCTTC	CASSLVLAGDNEQFF
TRBV20-1	TRBJ1-2	NA	NA	TGCAGTGCTAGTTCAGGGGCGGACTATGGCTACACCTTC	CSASSGADYGYTF
TRBV3-1/TRBV3-2	TRBJ2-3	NA	NA	TGTGCCAGCAGCCAAGATCATCAGGATACGCAGTATTTT	CASSQDHQDTQYF
TRBV5-1	TRBJ1-5	NA	NA	TGCGCCAGCAGCTTGGACGGGGGAAACAATCAGCCCCAGCATTTT	CASSLDGGNNQPQHF
TRBV18	TRBJ2-7	TRBD1	NA	TGTGCCAGCTCTGAGGGACAGGCAGTTACCTACGAGCAGTACTTC	CASSEGQAVTYEQYF
TRBV5-5	TRBJ2-7	TRBD1	NA	TGTGCCAGCAGCGCGGGACAGGCGTACGAGCAGTACTTC	CASSAGQAYEQYF
TRBV5-1	TRBJ1-1	NA	NA	TGCGCCAGCAGCCCGGGGGTGAACACTGAAGCTTTCTTT	CASSPGVNTEAFF
TRBV28	TRBJ1-1	TRBD1	NA	TGTGCCAGCAGTTCCAGGGGACAGGGGCGGGAAACTGAAGCTTTCTTT	CASSSRGQGRETEAFF
TRBV29-1	TRBJ1-1	NA	NA	TGCAGCGTTGGTGGGGCCGCCACTGAAGCTTTCTTT	CSVGGAATEAFF
TRBV6-5	TRBJ1-6	TRBD1	NA	TGTGCCAGCAGTTACGCTCCCAGACAGGGTAATTTACCCCTCCACTTT	CASSYAPRQGNLPLHF
TRBV15	TRBJ2-7	TRBD1	NA	TGTGCCACCAGCAGGGGGACAGACTACGAGCAGTACTTC	CATSRGTDYEQYF
TRBV2	TRBJ1-2	TRBD1	NA	TGTGCCAGCAGTGAAGCCGCGACAGGGGTGGGTGGCTACACCTTC	CASSEAATGVGGYTF
TRBV6-5	TRBJ1-1	NA	NA	TGTGCCAGCAGCCCCCCCGGAGGGGTAGTCACTGAAGCTTTCTTT	CASSPPGGVVTEAFF
TRBV2	TRBJ2-7	TRBD1	NA	TGTGCCAGCAGTGGTGGGCCGGGACAGGGGAATGAGCAGTACTTC	CASSGGPGQGNEQYF
TRBV7-9	TRBJ2-3	NA	NA	TGTGCCAGCAGCCAACTCGGGGGAAGGTTTAGCACAGATACGCAGTATTTT	CASSQLGGRFSTDTQYF
TRBV7-9	TRBJ2-1	TRBD2	NA	TGTGCCAGCAGCTCTACCTTACTAGCGGGAGCAGACTACAATGAGCAGTTCTTC	CASSSTLLAGADYNEQFF
TRBV29-1	TRBJ2-3	NA	few	TGCAGCGTTGAGCGGTATAGCACAGATACGCAGTATTTT	CSVERYSTDTQYF
TRBV15	TRBJ1-2	TRBD1	NA	TGTGCCACCAGCAGAGGCTTGCTTGGACAGGGACTTCGGGGCTACACCTTC	CATSRGLLGQGLRGYTF